This TCR beta chain was retrieved from a study of technical replicates of blood from a few donors. The assay was immunoSEQ multiplex PCR, and TCRdb's table has in-frame clones only and misses some. Altogether roughly 66,000 clones are present, 75% to 90% being singletons, with the ten largest covering approximately 5.1%. Germline V gene lookup returns CDR1 KGHSH and CDR2 LQKENI. With 4 bases removed from V and 8 bases from J, the gap between germline ends came to 14 bases. This CDR3 is 13 amino acids long. Sequenced material: PBMCs. V and J are TRBV18 and TRBJ1-2; D remains unclear. The receptor comes from a human donor in good health. Some clones in this sample may be carry-over from other donors' samples. CDR3: CASSLTEVGGYTF. The CDR3, as DNA: TGTGCCAGCTCACTAACCGAGGTCGGGGGCTACACCTTC. The whole variable domain, filled in from reference TRBV18 and TRBJ1-2, reads NAGVMQNPRHLVRRRGQEARLRCSPMKGHSHVYWYRQLPEEGLKFMVYLQKENIIDESGMPKERFSAEFPKEGPSILRIQQVVRGDSAAYFCASSLTEVGGYTFGSGTRLTVV.